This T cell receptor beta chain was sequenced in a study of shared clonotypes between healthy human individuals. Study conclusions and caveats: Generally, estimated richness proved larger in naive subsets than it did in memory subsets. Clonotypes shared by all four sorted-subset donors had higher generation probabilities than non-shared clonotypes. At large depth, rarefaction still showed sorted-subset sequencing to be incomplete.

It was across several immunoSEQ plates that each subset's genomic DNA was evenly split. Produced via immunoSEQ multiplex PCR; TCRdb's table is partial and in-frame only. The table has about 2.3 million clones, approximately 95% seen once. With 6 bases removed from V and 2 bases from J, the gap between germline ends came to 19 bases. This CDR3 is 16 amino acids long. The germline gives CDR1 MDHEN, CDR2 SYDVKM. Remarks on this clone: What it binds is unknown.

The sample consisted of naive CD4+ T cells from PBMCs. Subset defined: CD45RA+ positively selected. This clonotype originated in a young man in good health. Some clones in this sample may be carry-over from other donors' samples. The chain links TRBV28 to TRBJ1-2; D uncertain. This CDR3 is CASSRTRAILNYGYTF. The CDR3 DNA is TGTGCCAGCAGCCGCACCCGGGCCATCCTCAACTATGGCTACACCTTC.